This T cell receptor beta chain was sequenced during a study of shared clonotypes between healthy human individuals. General study points: The four-donor shared clonotypes exceeded non-shared clonotypes in generation probability, with non-shared ones scoring lower.

Remarks on this clone: What it binds is not known.

Terminally differentiated effector memory CD45RA+ cells were excluded by CCR7 positive selection of CD45RO-negative cells. Adults of Caucasian background living in Nashville, Tennessee made up all donors. Germline values: CDR1 SSHAT, CDR2 FNYEAQ (reference sequence). The V and J ends lost 11 bases and 6 bases respectively, with 10 bases between them. CDR3 length: 11 amino acids. TCRdb's table, derived via immunoSEQ multiplex PCR, lists solely in-frame clones and lacks some. The sample lists about 680,000 clones; 90% to 95% were seen once. This receptor was taken from a man aged 30-40 years in good health. The source material was naive CD8+ T cells sorted from blood. The chain links TRBV7-7 to TRBJ2-2; no clear D gene. The CDR3: CAAAQAGELFF. The DNA of the CDR3 is TGTGCCGCAGCGCAGGCCGGGGAGCTGTTTTTT.